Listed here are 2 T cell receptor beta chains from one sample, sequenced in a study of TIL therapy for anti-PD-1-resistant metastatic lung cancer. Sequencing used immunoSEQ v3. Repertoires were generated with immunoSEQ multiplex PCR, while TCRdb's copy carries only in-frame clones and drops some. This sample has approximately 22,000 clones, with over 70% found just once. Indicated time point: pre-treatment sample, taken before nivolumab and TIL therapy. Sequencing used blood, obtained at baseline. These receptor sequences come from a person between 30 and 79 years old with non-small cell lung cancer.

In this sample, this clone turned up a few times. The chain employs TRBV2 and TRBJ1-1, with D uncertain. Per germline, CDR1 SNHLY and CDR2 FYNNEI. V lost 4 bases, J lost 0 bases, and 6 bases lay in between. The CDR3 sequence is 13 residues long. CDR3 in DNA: TGTGCCAGCAGTGCATCAGTGAACACTGAAGCTTTCTTT. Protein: CASSASVNTEAFF.

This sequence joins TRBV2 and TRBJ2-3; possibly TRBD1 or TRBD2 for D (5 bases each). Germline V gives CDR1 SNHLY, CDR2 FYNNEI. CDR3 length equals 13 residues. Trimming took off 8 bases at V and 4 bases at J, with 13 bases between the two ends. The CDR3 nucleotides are TGTGCCAGCGGGGGATTGGGTCCAGATACGCAGTATTTT. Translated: CASGGLGPDTQYF.